This T cell receptor beta chain was captured by sequencing in a study of blood T cell repertoires in COVID-19. In this sample, this clone turned up once. Exposed volunteers were people who met a COVID-19 case within 2 weeks before study entry. Original methodology: Researchers report that nucleated cell counts were estimated from reference gene primer amplification. The data were produced by immunoSEQ multiplex PCR, yet TCRdb's version contains in-frame clones alone and is incomplete. V and J calls plus clone size are reproduced from that table; the DNA served to infer D and trimming. The sample consists of roughly 250,000 clones, about four fifths of them appearing once. This CDR3 has 14 residues. Germline CDR1 is SGHTA and CDR2 is FQGTGA. V was cut by 2 bases and J by 3 bases, with 10 bases left in between.

This chain joins TRBV7-3 and TRBJ1-2; D remains ambiguous. The TCR sequence derives from a woman in her thirties or forties who had been exposed to COVID-19. Sample: PBMCs or T cells enriched from blood (not recorded which). CDR3: CASSLDVGDYGYTF. The CDR3 DNA is TGTGCCAGCAGCTTAGACGTCGGGGACTATGGCTACACCTTC.